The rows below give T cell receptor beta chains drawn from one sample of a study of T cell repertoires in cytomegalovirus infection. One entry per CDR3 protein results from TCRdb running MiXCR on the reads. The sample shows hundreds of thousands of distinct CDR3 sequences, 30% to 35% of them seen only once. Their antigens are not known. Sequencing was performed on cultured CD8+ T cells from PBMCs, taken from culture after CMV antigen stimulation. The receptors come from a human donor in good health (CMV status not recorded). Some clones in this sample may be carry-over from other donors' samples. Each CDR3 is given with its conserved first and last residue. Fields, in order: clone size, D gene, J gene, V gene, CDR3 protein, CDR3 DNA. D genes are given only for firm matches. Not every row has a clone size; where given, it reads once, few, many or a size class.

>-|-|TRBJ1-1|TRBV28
CASSLLRGDTEAFF
TGTGCCAGCAGTTTATTGAGGGGTGACACTGAAGCTTTCTTT
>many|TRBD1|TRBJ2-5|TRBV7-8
CASRYRDRGRETQYF
TGTGCCAGCAGATACCGGGACAGGGGGCGTGAGACCCAGTACTTC
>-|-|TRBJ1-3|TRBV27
CASSLSRSNTIYF
TGTGCCAGCAGTTTAAGCCGGTCAAACACCATATATTTT
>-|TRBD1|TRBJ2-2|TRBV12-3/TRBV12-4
CASSPVGTDTGELFF
TGTGCCAGCAGTCCCGTGGGGACAGACACCGGGGAGCTGTTTTTT
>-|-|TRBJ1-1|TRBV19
CASSPTNPGGSGTEAFF
TGTGCCAGTAGTCCCACTAACCCCGGGGGGAGCGGCACTGAAGCTTTCTTT
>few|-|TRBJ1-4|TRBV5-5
CASSLGWAATNEKLFF
TGTGCCAGCAGCTTGGGTTGGGCAGCAACTAATGAAAAACTGTTTTTT
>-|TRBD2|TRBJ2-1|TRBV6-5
CASSSWLAGDSEQFF
TGTGCCAGCAGTTCCTGGCTAGCGGGGGACAGTGAGCAGTTCTTC
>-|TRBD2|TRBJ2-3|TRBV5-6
CASSFLAGAHTQYF
TGTGCCAGCAGCTTTCTAGCGGGGGCGCATACGCAGTATTTT
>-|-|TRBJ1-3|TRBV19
CASSILTHPGNTIYF
TGTGCCAGTAGTATCTTAACCCACCCTGGAAACACCATATATTTT
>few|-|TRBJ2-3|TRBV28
CASKKQGSTDTQYF
TGTGCCAGCAAAAAACAGGGTAGCACAGATACGCAGTATTTT
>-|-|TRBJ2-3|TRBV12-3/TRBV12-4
CASSGLPDTQYF
TGTGCCAGCAGTGGACTACCAGATACGCAGTATTTT
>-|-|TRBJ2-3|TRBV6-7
CASSYSRGGRGTDTQYF
TGTGCCAGCAGTTACTCGAGGGGGGGGCGTGGAACAGATACGCAGTATTTT
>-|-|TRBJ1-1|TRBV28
CASSLWDQSFLNTEAFF
TGTGCCAGCAGTTTATGGGACCAGTCATTTCTGAACACTGAAGCTTTCTTT
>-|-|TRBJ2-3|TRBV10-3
CAISESATSQADTQYF
TGTGCCATCAGTGAGTCGGCGACTAGTCAAGCCGATACGCAGTATTTT
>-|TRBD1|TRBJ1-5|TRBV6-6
CASSVGQAYSNQPQHF
TGTGCCAGCAGTGTCGGACAGGCGTATAGCAATCAGCCCCAGCATTTT
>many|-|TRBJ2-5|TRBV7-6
CASSSTWGWEETQYF
TGTGCCAGCAGCTCGACTTGGGGGTGGGAAGAGACCCAGTACTTC
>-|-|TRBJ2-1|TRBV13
CASSFDFSTSSYNEQFF
TGTGCCAGCAGCTTTGACTTCTCGACGAGCTCCTACAATGAGCAGTTCTTC
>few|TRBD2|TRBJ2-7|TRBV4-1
CASSQEGLLAGPEQYF
TGCGCCAGCAGCCAAGAAGGATTACTAGCGGGGCCCGAGCAGTACTTC
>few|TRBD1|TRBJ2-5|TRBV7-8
CASSLVYGTGGETQYF
TGTGCCAGCAGCTTAGTATATGGGACAGGGGGTGAGACCCAGTACTTC
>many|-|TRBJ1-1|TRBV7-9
CASSDVEVYTEAFF
TGTGCCAGCAGCGACGTGGAGGTGTACACTGAAGCTTTCTTT
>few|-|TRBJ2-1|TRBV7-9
CARGVGRSYNEQFF
TGTGCCCGTGGGGTGGGTCGCTCCTACAATGAGCAGTTCTTC
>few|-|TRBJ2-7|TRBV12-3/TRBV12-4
CASTDLGSPEQYF
TGTGCCAGCACGGATCTGGGGTCCCCCGAGCAGTACTTC
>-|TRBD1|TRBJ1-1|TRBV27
CASSSGGQPQNTEAFF
TGTGCCAGCAGTTCAGGGGGACAGCCACAGAACACTGAAGCTTTCTTT
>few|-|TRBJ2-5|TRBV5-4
CASNHGETQYF
TGTGCCAGCAACCACGGGGAGACCCAGTACTTC
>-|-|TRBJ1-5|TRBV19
CASSITGYGQPQHF
TGTGCCAGTAGTATCACAGGGTACGGACAGCCCCAGCATTTT
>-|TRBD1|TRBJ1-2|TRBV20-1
CSATGGNHYTF
TGCAGTGCCACAGGGGGGAACCACTACACCTTC
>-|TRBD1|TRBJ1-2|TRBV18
CASSPSGQGYWYTF
TGTGCCAGCTCACCCTCCGGACAGGGCTACTGGTACACCTTC
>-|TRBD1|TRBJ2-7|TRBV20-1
CSARVDREKYEQYF
TGCAGTGCTAGGGTGGACAGGGAAAAGTACGAGCAGTACTTC
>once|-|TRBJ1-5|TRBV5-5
CASSSDSGNQPQHF
TGTGCCAGCAGCTCGGACAGTGGCAATCAGCCCCAGCATTTT
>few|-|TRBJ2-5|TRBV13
CASSQNPASVAQYF
TGTGCCAGCAGCCAAAATCCGGCCTCAGTGGCCCAGTACTTC
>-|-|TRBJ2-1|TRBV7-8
CASSLAPQNEQFF
TGTGCCAGCAGCTTAGCGCCCCAGAATGAGCAGTTCTTC
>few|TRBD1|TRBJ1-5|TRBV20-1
CSARQGDGSQPQHF
TGCAGTGCTAGACAGGGGGATGGTAGTCAGCCCCAGCATTTT
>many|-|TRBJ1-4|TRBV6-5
CASSYSNGATNEKLFF
TGTGCCAGCAGTTACTCGAACGGGGCAACTAATGAAAAACTGTTTTTT
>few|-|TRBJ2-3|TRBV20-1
CSAQRGTDTQYF
TGCAGTGCTCAGCGGGGCACAGATACGCAGTATTTT
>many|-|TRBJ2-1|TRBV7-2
CASSPWEQTGGNEQFF
TGTGCCAGCAGCCCGTGGGAACAAACCGGCGGCAATGAGCAGTTCTTC
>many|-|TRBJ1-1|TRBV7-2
CASSLVVGAFF
TGTGCCAGCAGCTTAGTTGTGGGGGCTTTCTTT
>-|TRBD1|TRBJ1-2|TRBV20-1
CSATGYDGYTF
TGCAGCGCGACAGGGTATGATGGCTACACCTTC
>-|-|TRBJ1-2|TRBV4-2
CASSQGPLGGRVNYGYTF
TGTGCCAGCAGCCAAGGGCCCCTGGGAGGCAGGGTGAACTATGGCTACACCTTC
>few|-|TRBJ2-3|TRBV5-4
CASSSPWVGPDTQYF
TGTGCCAGCAGCTCGCCCTGGGTAGGGCCAGATACGCAGTATTTT
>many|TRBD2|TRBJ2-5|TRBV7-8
CASSLDAYLAGETQYF
TGTGCCAGCAGCTTAGATGCTTACCTAGCGGGAGAGACCCAGTACTTC
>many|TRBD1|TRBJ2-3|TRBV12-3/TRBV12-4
CASSILGQAPPGTDTQYF
TGTGCCAGCAGTATCCTGGGACAGGCCCCACCTGGGACAGATACGCAGTATTTT
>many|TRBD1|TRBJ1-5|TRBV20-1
CSARDPGTEYANQHF
TGCAGTGCTAGAGATCCCGGGACAGAGTATGCTAACCAGCATTTT
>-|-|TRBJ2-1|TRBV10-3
CAISESRLPNEQFF
TGTGCCATCAGTGAGTCGCGACTGCCGAATGAGCAGTTCTTC
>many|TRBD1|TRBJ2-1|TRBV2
CASKGQGYNEQFF
TGTGCCAGCAAAGGACAGGGGTACAATGAGCAGTTCTTC
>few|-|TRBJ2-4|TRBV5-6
CASSLGRGGIQYF
TGTGCCAGCAGCTTGGGCAGGGGAGGCATTCAGTACTTC
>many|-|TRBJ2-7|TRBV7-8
CASSLRRGSYEQYF
TGTGCCAGCAGCTTACGACGGGGCTCCTACGAGCAGTACTTC